The 24 T cell receptor beta chains given below trace back to one sample, sequenced in a study of early T cells in non-severe SARS-CoV-2 infection. TCRdb reanalysed the 5' RACE reads using MiXCR and keeps one entry per CDR3 protein. The table lists 70,000 or so distinct CDR3 sequences, roughly an eighth of them singletons. The sample consisted of whole blood. All receptors derive from an adult who was a healthcare worker with PCR-confirmed SARS-CoV-2 infection or an uninfected control (not recorded which).

This clonotype was seen repeatedly, ten times or more. The chain is built from TRBV7-9 and TRBJ2-1; possible D gene TRBD1, 5 bases. V was cut by 5 bases and J by 6 bases, with 8 bases left in between. Germline CDR1 SEHNR, CDR2 FQNEAQ (reference sequence). There are 12 residues in the CDR3. DNA of the CDR3: TGTGCCAGCAGCCCCGACAGCAATGAGCAGTTCTTC. Translation gives CASSPDSNEQFF.

This clonotype was seen a handful of times. The rearrangement uses TRBV9 and TRBJ1-5; no definite D call. V lost 5 bases and J 0 bases, leaving 9 bases between the germline ends. The germline V gene encodes CDR1 SGDLS and CDR2 YYNGEE. This CDR3 comprises 14 residues. CDR3 in DNA: TGTGCCAGCAGTACCACTGATAGCAATCAGCCCCAGCATTTT. Its translation: CASSTTDSNQPQHF.

This clonotype turned up a few times. For the CDR3, the DNA is TGTGCCAGCAGCGAGGGGTACGGAGGCACAGATACGCAGTATTTT. This sequence encodes CASSEGYGGTDTQYF. V usage is TRBV7-3 and J usage is TRBJ2-3, with D perhaps assigned TRBD1 or TRBD2 (5 bases each). The CDR3 extends over 15 amino acids. V gave up 5 bases and J gave up 1 base, with 13 bases separating them. CDR1 is SGHTA, CDR2 FQGTGA, per germline.

A few counts support this clonotype. The chain combines TRBV20-1 with TRBJ2-2; 7 bases are a match to TRBD2. Germline assignment: CDR1 DFQATT and CDR2 SNEGSKA (reference sequence). With V trimmed by 2 bases and J by 4 bases, 7 bases remained unmatched. CDR3 length: 15 residues. CDR3 DNA: TGCAGTGCTAGATTGGCGGGGGACCTCACCGGGGAGCTGTTTTTT. Residues: CSARLAGDLTGELFF.

There are many counts of this clonotype. The V gene is TRBV20-1, the J gene TRBJ1-3; D ambiguous. This CDR3 has 12 amino acids. Germline lookup yields CDR1 DFQATT and CDR2 SNEGSKA (reference sequence). The V end was cut by 7 bases, the J end by 3 bases, with 10 bases between. This chain's CDR3 is CSVEEGGNTIYF. CDR3 nucleotides: TGCAGTGTAGAGGAGGGTGGAAACACCATATATTTT.

This clonotype turned up a few times. The V and J genes are TRBV4-1 and TRBJ2-7, with a weak D call TRBD2 (7 bases). The CDR3 length is 15 residues. V was shortened by 4 bases and J by 7 bases, with 20 bases between the two germline ends. Germline CDR1 and CDR2: MGHRA and YSYEKL. CDR3 coding DNA: TGCGCCAGCAGCCTCCGAGGGGGAGGGCCTGGTGAGCAGTACTTC. This encodes CASSLRGGGPGEQYF.

The genes are TRBV5-1 and TRBJ2-5; 15 nucleotides match TRBD2. The J segment lost 6 bases and the V segment lost 4 bases, leaving 10 bases of the junction unmatched. The CDR3 contains 17 residues. CDR1 and CDR2 (germline): SGHRS, YFSETQ. CDR3 sequence: CASSPGTSGRYEKTQYF. In DNA form, the CDR3 reads TGCGCCAGCAGCCCCGGGACTAGCGGGAGGTACGAAAAGACCCAGTACTTC.

This clonotype was counted a few times. The rearrangement uses TRBV5-1 and TRBJ2-3, with 8 bases matching TRBD1. V lost 4 bases to trimming and J lost 4 bases; unmatched junction nucleotides: 11. The CDR3 runs to 16 residues. CDR1 is SGHRS, CDR2 YFSETQ, per germline. CDR3 region: CASSPVDRENSDTQYF. CDR3 nucleotides: TGCGCCAGCAGCCCGGTGGACAGGGAAAATTCAGATACGCAGTATTTT.

V usage is TRBV7-3 and J usage is TRBJ2-1, with D tentatively TRBD2 (6 bases). The CDR3 sequence is 14 residues long. Trimming shortened V by 6 bases and J by 9 bases, and 18 bases separated the two germline ends. The germline V gene encodes CDR1 SGHTA and CDR2 FQGTGA. The CDR3 nucleotides read TGTGCCAGCAGTTTCCCAGGCGGGGCAGCTGAGCAGTTCTTC. It codes for CASSFPGGAAEQFF. Combining the CDR3 with reference TRBV7-3 and TRBJ2-1 gives the whole variable domain GAGVSQTPSNKVTEKGKYVELRCDPISGHTALYWYRQSLGQGPEFLIYFQGTGAADDSGLPNDRFFAVRPEGSVSTLKIQRTERGDSAVYLCASSFPGGAAEQFFGPGTRLTVL.

DNA for the CDR3: TGTGCCGGAGGCGGTAGCTCCTACGAGCAGTACTTC. Translation: CAGGGSSYEQYF. The chain uses TRBV7-9 and TRBJ2-7; tentative D call: TRBD2 (5 bases). Trimming left V 11 bases short and J 0 bases short, with 11 bases between. Germline lookup yields CDR1 SEHNR and CDR2 FQNEAQ (reference sequence). This CDR3 comprises 12 residues.

This clonotype appeared many times. This sequence joins TRBV3-1 and TRBJ2-1; D is unclear. Germline V gives CDR1 LGHDT, CDR2 YNNKEL (reference sequence). The V end lost 5 bases, the J end lost 1 base, and 9 bases lay between the germline ends. The CDR3 covers 14 residues. CDR3 bases: TGTGCCAGCAGCTCACAGCTTTCCTACAATGAGCAGTTCTTC. Its protein is CASSSQLSYNEQFF.

In its sample, this clonotype was seen many times. This chain joins TRBV20-1 and TRBJ2-7, with D possibly matching TRBD2 (6 bases). Germline-derived CDR1 and CDR2 are DFQATT and SNEGSKA (reference sequence). This CDR3 is built from 15 residues. Trimming removed 6 bases at V and 4 bases at J, with 22 bases between. DNA for the CDR3: TGCAGTGCCCGTATACTCCCCGGGACTTCTTACGAGCAGTACTTC. Translation: CSARILPGTSYEQYF.

This clonotype was seen repeatedly, ten times or more. The chain links TRBV29-1 to TRBJ1-5, with D possibly being TRBD1 (6 bases). Germline CDR1 is SQVTM and CDR2 is ANQGSEA. The ends were cut back, 4 bases at V and 2 bases at J, with 15 bases in the middle. This CDR3 contains 15 residues. CDR3 in amino acids: CSVATGATGNQPQHF. DNA for the CDR3: TGCAGCGTTGCTACGGGGGCCACGGGCAATCAGCCCCAGCATTTT.

This clonotype was counted at least ten times. One end of the junction fails to match germline, which may point to a read error. Here the CDR3 DNA reads TGTGCCAGCAGCGACCGGGGTGTGGGACTTAACTTC. Its protein is CASSDRGVGLNF. V and J are TRBV2 and TRBJ2-7, with a weak D call TRBD2 (6 bases). The germline gives CDR1 SNHLY, CDR2 FYNNEI. The CDR3 consists of 12 residues. The full variable domain, with the rest looked up from reference TRBV2 and TRBJ2-7, is EPEVTQTPSHQVTQMGQEVILRCVPISNHLYFYWYRQILGQKVEFLVSFYNNEISEKSEIFDDQFSVERPDGSNFTLKIRSTKLEDSAMYFCASSDRGVGLNFGPGTRLTVT.

This clonotype was seen a handful of times. V and J are TRBV11-2 and TRBJ2-3, with D unclear. V was trimmed by 5 bases and J by 3 bases, leaving 9 bases between them. From germline, CDR1 is SGHAT and CDR2 FQNNGV. This CDR3 has 13 residues. The CDR3 is CASSARGTDTQYF. CDR3 nucleotide sequence: TGTGCCAGCAGCGCGCGTGGTACAGATACGCAGTATTTT.

This clonotype has at least ten counts. The chain couples TRBV20-1 to TRBJ2-3; 7 bases agree with TRBD2. Germline trimming cut 5 bases from V and 5 bases from J; bases unmatched to any gene: 4. Germline V lookup: CDR1 DFQATT, CDR2 SNEGSKA (reference sequence). This CDR3 region has 12 residues. The CDR3 reads CSAASGEDTQYF. In DNA form, the CDR3 reads TGCAGTGCTGCCAGCGGGGAAGATACGCAGTATTTT.

The V call is TRBV7-2, the J call TRBJ1-5, with a possible D match to TRBD1 (5 bases). The V and J ends lost 1 base and 4 bases respectively, with 11 bases between them. The CDR3 is 15 amino acids. Germline V gene sequence: CDR1 SGHTA, CDR2 FQGNSA. DNA of the CDR3: TGTGCCAGCAGCTTAGGCAGGGCTGGGAATCAGCCCCAGCATTTT. It yields the protein CASSLGRAGNQPQHF. Drawing the rest from reference TRBV7-2 and TRBJ1-5, the complete variable domain is GAGVSQSPSNKVTEKGKDVELRCDPISGHTALYWYRQSLGQGLEFLIYFQGNSAPDKSGLPSDRFSAERTGGSVSTLTIQRTQQEDSAVYLCASSLGRAGNQPQHFGDGTRLSIL.

This clonotype was detected a few times. The rearrangement links TRBV7-8 to TRBJ2-3, with D possibly TRBD2 on 7 matching bases. Germline CDR1 is SGHVS and CDR2 is FQNEAQ. V was cut by 2 bases and J by 1 base, with 16 bases left in between. The CDR3 totals 17 residues. The CDR3, as DNA: TGTGCCAGCAGCTTACGGGGGGCTAGCGGACGCACAGATACGCAGTATTTT. Protein product: CASSLRGASGRTDTQYF.

This sequence joins TRBV6-5 and TRBJ2-7; TRBD1 might be the D (6 bases). Germline V gene lookup returns CDR1 MNHEY and CDR2 SVGAGI. The CDR3 consists of 15 residues. Trimming took off 6 bases at V and 0 bases at J, with 15 bases between the two ends. CDR3 sequence reads: CASSQQGRSSYEQYF. The CDR3 region has the DNA TGTGCCAGCAGCCAACAGGGTAGAAGCTCCTACGAGCAGTACTTC.

Sample share makes this clonotype medium-sized. V and J are TRBV27 and TRBJ2-1; perhaps D is TRBD1 or TRBD2 (5 bases each). Trimming cost V 7 bases and J 0 bases, with 13 bases left between them. Germline V gene data show CDR1 as MNHEY and CDR2 as SMNVEV (reference sequence). This CDR3 is 15 amino acids long. CDR3 amino acids: CASTSPGPSYNEQFF. DNA of the CDR3: TGTGCCAGCACCTCACCGGGGCCCTCCTACAATGAGCAGTTCTTC.

This clonotype was seen many times. This rearrangement joins TRBV7-9 to TRBJ2-2; possible D gene TRBD2, 6 bases. CDR1 is SEHNR and CDR2 is FQNEAQ in the germline V gene (reference sequence). V lost 0 bases, J lost 5 bases, and 13 bases lay in between. CDR3 length equals 16 residues. CDR3 DNA sequence: TGTGCCAGCAGCTTAGCCGGAGAGGGAGGAACCGGGGAGCTGTTTTTT. Translating gives CASSLAGEGGTGELFF.

This clonotype was seen many times. This chain uses TRBV5-1 with TRBJ1-5; the match to TRBD1 covers 10 bases. CDR3 length: 15 amino acids. With 3 bases clipped from V and 4 bases from J, the junction kept 4 bases outside the gene matches. Per the germline V gene, CDR1 is SGHRS and CDR2 is YFSETQ. CDR3 DNA sequence: TGCGCCAGCAGCTCGACAGGGGGCGTTAATCAGCCCCAGCATTTT. Translation: CASSSTGGVNQPQHF.

The chain employs TRBV18 and TRBJ2-1; D is possibly TRBD2 (6 bases). Germline assignment: CDR1 KGHSH and CDR2 LQKENI. Trimming removed 3 bases at V and 5 bases at J, with 14 bases between. The CDR3 is made up of 15 amino acids. The CDR3 DNA reads TGTGCCAGCTCACCGGTGGAGCGGGCAAACAATGAGCAGTTCTTC. The encoded protein is CASSPVERANNEQFF.

This clonotype was counted at least ten times. The V and J genes are TRBV24-1 and TRBJ2-3; 13 nucleotides match TRBD2. Germline V gives CDR1 KGHDR, CDR2 SFDVKD. The CDR3 extends over 16 amino acids. The V and J ends lost 9 bases and 1 base, in that order; junction bases with no gene match: 6. CDR3 amino acids: CATGGGLAGRTDTQYF. CDR3 DNA: TGTGCCACCGGGGGGGGACTAGCGGGACGCACAGATACGCAGTATTTT.